Listed below are T cell receptor beta chains from one sample, sequenced in a study of T cells in Graves' hyperthyroidism and ophthalmopathy. TCRdb itself ran the multiplex PCR reads through MiXCR, one entry per CDR3 protein. The data hold about 400,000 distinct CDR3 sequences, with 20% to 25% observed a single time. The sequenced sample was blood. These receptors all come from a man in his forties or fifties with Graves' hyperthyroidism. Both conserved end residues are part of each CDR3. A D gene is named only where the DNA matches it firmly. The size of a clone is reported for some rows only, either as once, few or many, or as a class for expanded clones.

TRBJ2-5,TRBV20-1,TRBD2,NA,TGCAGTGCTAGAGAATCTAGCGGGAGTTGGTACGGGACCCAGTACTTC,CSARESSGSWYGTQYF
TRBJ1-4,TRBV20-1,NA,NA,TGCAGTGCTAGGAGCCCGTGGGCTAATGAAAAACTGTTTTTT,CSARSPWANEKLFF
TRBJ2-3,TRBV3-1,NA,NA,TGTGCCAGCAGCCAAGAGGGAGCGAGTCCTAGCACAGATACGCAGTATTTT,CASSQEGASPSTDTQYF
TRBJ2-5,TRBV28,NA,few,TGTGCCAGCAGTAAAACGGGAGTGTGGGAGACCCAGTACTTC,CASSKTGVWETQYF
TRBJ2-2,TRBV2,TRBD2,NA,TGTGCCAGCAGGAGAACTAGCGGGACCAACACCGGGGAGCTGTTTTTT,CASRRTSGTNTGELFF
TRBJ2-7,TRBV7-8,TRBD2,many,TGTGCCAGCAGCTTAACCCTAGCGGGAGGCACCTACGAGCAGTACTTC,CASSLTLAGGTYEQYF
TRBJ2-1,TRBV7-7,NA,NA,TGTGCCAGCAGCTTAAACTACGCGAATGAGCAGTTCTTC,CASSLNYANEQFF
TRBJ1-1,TRBV11-3,NA,NA,TGTGCCAGCAGCCTCTTTTCAACCGGGGGGAACACTGAAGCTTTCTTT,CASSLFSTGGNTEAFF
TRBJ2-7,TRBV3-1,NA,few,TGTGCCAGCAGCCAAGTCAGGCCTCACTACGAGCAGTACTTC,CASSQVRPHYEQYF
TRBJ2-3,TRBV6-1,TRBD1,few,TGTGCCAGCAGTTATAGGGACAGTAGCACAGATACGCAGTATTTT,CASSYRDSSTDTQYF
TRBJ2-7,TRBV20-1,TRBD2,medium-sized,TGCAGTGCGAGGGACTACTCGCAGCGGGGGCTTTTCTACGAGCAGTACTTC,CSARDYSQRGLFYEQYF
TRBJ1-2,TRBV5-6,NA,NA,TGTGCCAGCAGCTTGGAGGACCGGGGCTACACCTTC,CASSLEDRGYTF
TRBJ1-3,TRBV11-2,TRBD1,NA,TGTGCCAGCAGCCGAACAGGGGCTGGAAACACCATATATTTT,CASSRTGAGNTIYF
TRBJ2-7,TRBV14,NA,NA,TGTGCCAGCAGCCTACGGGAGACGGGGGAGCAGTACTTC,CASSLRETGEQYF
TRBJ1-6,TRBV5-4,NA,once,TGTGCCAGCAGCTTGGAAAGGGGCGATTCACCCCTCCACTTT,CASSLERGDSPLHF
TRBJ2-4,TRBV2,NA,many,TGTGCCAGCAGTGTAAGACAGCTAAACATTCAGTACTTC,CASSVRQLNIQYF
TRBJ2-2,TRBV2,NA,many,TGTGCCAGCAGTTCAGGGTGGGGCACCGGGGAGCTGTTTTTT,CASSSGWGTGELFF
TRBJ1-1,TRBV27,NA,NA,TGTGCCAGCAGTCCAACAGGCCTCTATGACACTGAAGCTTTCTTT,CASSPTGLYDTEAFF
TRBJ2-1,TRBV12-3/TRBV12-4,NA,many,TGTGCCAGCAGCCCGGGGGCAGCCTACAATGAGCAGTTCTTC,CASSPGAAYNEQFF
TRBJ2-7,TRBV7-3,TRBD1,NA,TGTGCCAGCAGCTCGGAGGACAGGGGGGTGCACGAGCAGTACTTC,CASSSEDRGVHEQYF
TRBJ2-1,TRBV2,NA,many,TGTGCCAGCATGGAGGCTGGATACAATGAGCAGTTCTTC,CASMEAGYNEQFF
TRBJ2-3,TRBV19,TRBD2,NA,TGTGCCAGTAGTCCTCGGCGGGAGGGCTCAGATACGCAGTATTTT,CASSPRREGSDTQYF
TRBJ2-5,TRBV12-3/TRBV12-4,TRBD2,many,TGTGCCAGCAGGGGTCCGGGACTAGTAGGCCAAGAGACCCAGTACTTC,CASRGPGLVGQETQYF
TRBJ2-2,TRBV12-3/TRBV12-4,NA,few,TGTGCCAGCAGTGGGACCGGAGGAGGGGAGCTGTTTTTT,CASSGTGGGELFF
TRBJ2-1,TRBV20-1,TRBD2,NA,TGCAGTGCTAGGGACGGACTAGCGGGAGATGCCTACAATGAGCAGTTCTTC,CSARDGLAGDAYNEQFF
TRBJ1-1,TRBV20-1,TRBD1,NA,TGCAGTGCCCACGGGACAGGGGGCGCGGGCACTGAAGTTTTCTTT,CSAHGTGGAGTEVFF
TRBJ1-3,TRBV6-1,TRBD1,NA,TGTGCCAGCAGTGAAGGGACAGGGTCTGGAAACACCATATATTTT,CASSEGTGSGNTIYF
TRBJ2-2,TRBV3-1,NA,few,TGTGCCAGCAGCCGCGACCCCATCGGGGAGCTGTTTTTT,CASSRDPIGELFF
TRBJ2-1,TRBV19,NA,once,TGTGCCAGTAGTATACCCGAGGGGACGCTGTACAGTGAGCAGTTCTTC,CASSIPEGTLYSEQFF
TRBJ2-5,TRBV11-2,TRBD2,many,TGTGCCAGCAGCATGATAGCGGGAGCGAGAGAGACCCAGTACTTC,CASSMIAGARETQYF
TRBJ2-1,TRBV11-2,NA,NA,TGTGCCAGCAGCCTAAAGGGCCTTCCCTACAATGAGCAGTTCTTC,CASSLKGLPYNEQFF
TRBJ1-4,TRBV27,NA,NA,TGTGCCAGCAGTTTGGCAGGGATTGAAAAACTGTTTTTT,CASSLAGIEKLFF
TRBJ2-7,TRBV5-1,TRBD1,many,TGCGCCAGCGGGAGGGACAGGGGCTACGAGCAGTACTTC,CASGRDRGYEQYF
TRBJ1-1,TRBV16,TRBD1,NA,TGTGCCAGCAGCCAATCAACAGGGGACACTGAAGCTTTCTTT,CASSQSTGDTEAFF
TRBJ1-5,TRBV19,NA,NA,TGTGCCAGTAAAAAAGAGTCCGGGGCCAGCAATCAGCCCCAGCATTTT,CASKKESGASNQPQHF
TRBJ2-2,TRBV19,NA,NA,TGTGCCAGTAGTGCCAGGAACACCGGGGAGCTGTTTTTT,CASSARNTGELFF
TRBJ2-3,TRBV7-2,NA,few,TGTGCCAGCAGCCAGGACGCGGGGAGGCAGTATTTT,CASSQDAGRQYF
TRBJ2-2,TRBV12-3/TRBV12-4,NA,many,TGTGCCAGCAGCCATACGAACGAAAACGGGGAGCTGTTTTTT,CASSHTNENGELFF
TRBJ2-6,TRBV6-1,TRBD2,few,TGTGCCAGCAGAACACTAGCGGGAGGGCCTGGGGCCAACGTCCTGACTTTC,CASRTLAGGPGANVLTF
TRBJ2-1,TRBV7-9,NA,few,TGTGCCAGCAGCAGGAGTTCCAACAATGAGCAGTTCTTC,CASSRSSNNEQFF
TRBJ2-2,TRBV19,TRBD2,NA,TGTGCCAGTAGTATAGTAAGGCTAGCGGGAGATCCCGGGGAGCTGTTTTTT,CASSIVRLAGDPGELFF
TRBJ2-1,TRBV11-1,NA,many,TGTGCCAGCAGCTTAAGCCCCCGGGAAGCCCTTTGGGGGGAGCAGTTCTTC,CASSLSPREALWGEQFF
TRBJ2-2,TRBV19,TRBD1,few,TGTGCCAGTAGTGTAGGACAGGGAGTTCGCGGGGAGCTGTTTTTT,CASSVGQGVRGELFF
TRBJ2-2,TRBV12-3/TRBV12-4,TRBD1,many,TGTGCCAGCAACGACAGGGGCGGGGAGCTGTTTTTT,CASNDRGGELFF
TRBJ2-7,TRBV5-1,TRBD2,many,TGCGCCAGCAGCTTCACTAGCGGGAGATTCGACGAGCAGTACTTC,CASSFTSGRFDEQYF
TRBJ1-2,TRBV27,TRBD1,NA,TGTGCCAGCAGTTTAGATCGGGCAGGGGGCGCCTATGGCTACACCTTC,CASSLDRAGGAYGYTF
TRBJ2-4,TRBV28,TRBD2,many,TGTGCCAGCAGTCGGCGGACTAGCGGGATAGCCAAAAACATTCAGTACTTC,CASSRRTSGIAKNIQYF
TRBJ2-2,TRBV6-1,NA,NA,TGTGCCAGCAGAGCGGACAGAAACACCGGGGAGCTGTTTTTT,CASRADRNTGELFF
TRBJ1-2,TRBV3-1,NA,NA,TGTGCCAGCAGCTGGGGGGGGTGGAACTATGGCTACACCTTC,CASSWGGWNYGYTF
TRBJ2-2,TRBV7-3,TRBD2,few,TGTGCCAGCAGCCGCGGGAGTACCGGGGAGCTGTTTTTT,CASSRGSTGELFF
TRBJ2-5,TRBV20-1,NA,few,TGCAGTGCTAGAGATGTGGTAGTTCAAGAGACCCAGTACTTC,CSARDVVVQETQYF
TRBJ1-2,TRBV2,NA,few,TGTGCCAGCAGTGAAGGGAAGAGTTTCTATGGCTACACCTTC,CASSEGKSFYGYTF
TRBJ2-7,TRBV7-9,NA,NA,TGTGCCAGCAGCCAGGGGGCTAGCGGTTACGAGCAGTACTTC,CASSQGASGYEQYF
TRBJ1-3,TRBV2,TRBD1,NA,TGTGCCAGCACGAAGGACAGGGGTCGATGGAACACCATATATTTT,CASTKDRGRWNTIYF
TRBJ2-3,TRBV6-2/TRBV6-3,TRBD1,NA,TGTGCCAGCCGACGGACAGGGACCACAGATACGCAGTATTTT,CASRRTGTTDTQYF
TRBJ1-2,TRBV6-5,NA,NA,TGTGCCAGCAGTTACGATGCAGGCAGCTCCTATGGCTACACCTTC,CASSYDAGSSYGYTF
TRBJ2-1,TRBV7-2,TRBD1,many,TGTGCCAGCAGCCACCGGGACAGGGGGCAAGATGAGCAGTTCTTC,CASSHRDRGQDEQFF
TRBJ2-7,TRBV6-1,TRBD1,NA,TGTGCCAGCAGTCCCCAGACAGGGGGATCCTACGAGCAGTACTTC,CASSPQTGGSYEQYF
TRBJ2-7,TRBV11-2,NA,many,TGTGCCAGCAGCCACCGGACTTCCTCCTACGAGCAGTACTTC,CASSHRTSSYEQYF